This T cell receptor beta chain was recovered during a study of T cell repertoires in cytomegalovirus infection. Looking at the study overall: Both CMV infection and a matching HLA type were indicated by public TCR beta signatures. General observations from the study: Adding up the frequency of public TCR beta families identified people who carried CMV plus the relevant HLA. The ex vivo response was dominated by HLA-C-restricted CMV-specific TCR beta clonotypes.

This clonotype was seen many times. Antigen specificity is unknown. Trimming removed 4 bases at V and 0 bases at J, with 9 bases between. Germline V gene sequence: CDR1 SGHVS, CDR2 FQNEAQ. The CDR3 is made up of 14 amino acids. TCRdb re-called the reads through MiXCR, storing one row per CDR3 protein. The sample lists fewer than 550,000 distinct CDR3 sequences, around 32% occurring once. V usage is TRBV7-8 and J usage is TRBJ2-5; unclear D gene. The source of this sequence is a human donor in good health (CMV status not recorded). Some clones in this sample may be carry-over from other donors' samples. The sequenced sample consisted of PBMCs. As DNA, the CDR3 is TGTGCCAGCAGCTCTCAGACAAACCAAGAGACCCAGTACTTC. The encoded protein is CASSSQTNQETQYF. Full variable domain (remainder filled in from reference TRBV7-8 and TRBJ2-5): GAGVSQSPRYKVAKRGQDVALRCDPISGHVSLFWYQQALGQGPEFLTYFQNEAQLDKSGLPSDRFFAERPEGSVSTLKIQRTQQEDSAVYLCASSSQTNQETQYFGPGTRLLVL.